These 32 T cell receptor beta chains were sequenced from one sample in a study of T cells in Graves' hyperthyroidism and ophthalmopathy. RNA transcripts served as the template for amplifying TCR beta CDR3 regions. HTBI primers were the set used in a first-round RT-PCR of the TCR CDR3. TCRdb reprocessed the multiplex PCR reads with MiXCR, giving one entry per CDR3 protein. Of a few hundred thousand distinct CDR3 sequences listed, approximately 18% are singletons. The sample consisted of blood. These receptors all come from a man in his late teens or twenties with Graves' ophthalmopathy.

This clonotype was found a few times. A much more abundant neighbour one base away suggests this may be a read error. J is TRBJ2-7 and V is TRBV12-3 or TRBV12-4; 7 positions match TRBD2. There are 14 residues in the CDR3. The CDR3 DNA reads as TGTGCCGGCAGTCTCGGACTAGGATCCTACGAGCAGTACTTC. It translates to CAGSLGLGSYEQYF.

This clonotype appeared many times. V is TRBV7-3 and J is TRBJ2-1, with D possibly TRBD1 on 6 matching bases. Trimming pared 5 bases from V and 1 base from J, leaving 12 bases between. Germline assignment: CDR1 SGHTA and CDR2 FQGTGA. This CDR3 has 15 amino acids. CDR3 DNA: TGTGCCAGCAGCCCCGGGACACAATCCTACAATGAGCAGTTCTTC. Translating gives CASSPGTQSYNEQFF. Drawing the rest from reference TRBV7-3 and TRBJ2-1, the complete variable domain is GAGVSQTPSNKVTEKGKYVELRCDPISGHTALYWYRQSLGQGPEFLIYFQGTGAADDSGLPNDRFFAVRPEGSVSTLKIQRTERGDSAVYLCASSPGTQSYNEQFFGPGTRLTVL.

The chain combines TRBV10-3 with TRBJ2-3; D unclear. The CDR3 runs to 14 residues. Per germline, CDR1 ENHRY and CDR2 SYGVKD. The germline V and J ends were trimmed by 3 bases and 4 bases, with 11 bases remaining between them. This CDR3 reads CAISEVSGSDTQYF. The CDR3 bases are TGTGCCATCAGTGAAGTATCCGGTTCAGATACGCAGTATTTT.

The chain has TRBV6-1 and TRBJ1-5, with D tentatively TRBD1 (6 bases). Trimming took off 7 bases at V and 4 bases at J, with 14 bases between the two ends. The germline V gene has CDR1 MNHNS and CDR2 SASEGT. The CDR3 runs 14 residues. CDR3 protein: CASIPDSANQPQHF. CDR3 sequence (DNA): TGTGCCAGCATCCCGGACAGCGCTAATCAGCCCCAGCATTTT.

There are a few counts of this clonotype. The gene calls are TRBV19 and TRBJ2-2; D may be TRBD1 (6 bases). Deletions cut 4 bases from V and 4 bases from J, with 13 bases between. Germline V lookup: CDR1 LNHDA, CDR2 SQIVND (reference sequence). This CDR3 is 15 amino acids long. CDR3 DNA sequence: TGTGCCAGTAGTACCCCGGACAGTTTCACCGGGGAGCTGTTTTTT. Protein product: CASSTPDSFTGELFF.

A few counts support this clonotype. The chain recombines TRBV29-1 with TRBJ2-5; D possibly corresponds to TRBD1 (5 bases). This CDR3 region has 13 residues. V was clipped by 4 bases and J by 2 bases, with 11 bases between them. CDR1 SQVTM and CDR2 ANQGSEA come from the germline V gene. The CDR3 DNA sequence: TGCAGCGTTGCCAGGGCTCCACAAGAGACCCAGTACTTC. Amino acid sequence: CSVARAPQETQYF. Full variable domain (rest looked up from reference TRBV29-1 and TRBJ2-5): SAVISQKPSRDICQRGTSLTIQCQVDSQVTMMFWYRQQPGQSLTLIATANQGSEATYESGFVIDKFPISRPNLTFSTLTVSNMSPEDSSIYLCSVARAPQETQYFGPGTRLLVL.

Many counts were recorded for this clonotype. The V and J genes are TRBV12-3 or TRBV12-4 and TRBJ1-1, with a possible D match to TRBD1 (6 bases). The CDR3 is made up of 15 amino acids. Trimming shortened V by 3 bases and J by 1 base, and 12 bases separated the two germline ends. The DNA of the CDR3 is TGTGCCAGCAGTTTCTGGACAGAACCGAACACTGAAGCTTTCTTT. This encodes CASSFWTEPNTEAFF.

This clonotype was seen more than once but under ten times. V gene TRBV7-9 combines with J gene TRBJ1-4; a possible D gene is TRBD1 (6 bases). The CDR3 covers 16 residues. V lost 5 bases, J lost 1 base, and 14 bases lay in between. Germline V gene data show CDR1 as SEHNR and CDR2 as FQNEAQ (reference sequence). The CDR3 protein is CASSAGVGGTNEKLFF. DNA for the CDR3: TGTGCCAGCAGCGCAGGTGTAGGGGGAACTAATGAAAAACTGTTTTTT.

V and J are TRBV7-9 and TRBJ1-2, with D perhaps TRBD1 (6 bases). The CDR3 sequence is 13 residues long. The ends were cut back, 5 bases at V and 7 bases at J, with 14 bases in the middle. The germline V gene encodes CDR1 SEHNR and CDR2 FQNEAQ (reference sequence). Here the CDR3 reads CASSPSNRVGYTF. DNA for the CDR3: TGTGCCAGCAGCCCGAGTAACAGGGTTGGCTACACCTTC.

CDR3 residues: CASSLGSLAGAQETQYF. The CDR3 nucleotides read TGTGCCAGCAGCTTAGGGTCACTAGCGGGGGCCCAGGAGACCCAGTACTTC. This chain connects TRBV11-2 to TRBJ2-5; TRBD2 agrees at 11 bases. Trimming took 1 base from V and 5 from J; bases not matched to a gene: 9. Germline lookup yields CDR1 SGHAT and CDR2 FQNNGV. This CDR3 has 17 residues. Using reference TRBV11-2 and TRBJ2-5 for the parts outside the CDR3, the full variable domain is EAGVAQSPRYKIIEKRQSVAFWCNPISGHATLYWYQQILGQGPKLLIQFQNNGVVDDSQLPKDRFSAERLKGVDSTLKIQPAKLEDSAVYLCASSLGSLAGAQETQYFGPGTRLLVL.

This clonotype has a count of ten or more. This chain uses TRBV13 with TRBJ2-7; D is unresolved. The CDR3 runs 14 residues. V lost 7 bases and J 6 bases, leaving 19 bases between the germline ends. Germline loops: CDR1 PRHDT, CDR2 FYEKMQ (reference sequence). The chain's CDR3 is CASKSRTAPGEQYF. The CDR3 region has the DNA TGTGCCAGCAAATCTAGGACGGCCCCTGGCGAGCAGTACTTC.

Worth noting for this clonotype: A much larger clonotype is one base distant, so this may be a read error. The CDR3 DNA reads TGTGCCAGCAGTGAGCGGCACCCTTCAATGAACACTGAAGCTTTCTTT. Translation: CASSERHPSMNTEAFF. The genes are TRBV2 and TRBJ1-1, with D uncertain. Trimming stripped 3 bases from V and 0 bases from J, with 14 bases between. The CDR3 length is 16 residues. CDR1 is SNHLY and CDR2 is FYNNEI in the germline V gene.

This clonotype appeared a few times. The chain is built from TRBV5-1 and TRBJ2-3; D might be TRBD2 (5 bases). Germline CDR1 is SGHRS and CDR2 is YFSETQ. Trimming removed 4 bases from V and 1 base from J, with 19 bases in between. The CDR3 length is 17 residues. The CDR3 nucleotides read TGCGCCAGCAGCCCCAGTGGAGCAGCCGGGGGCACAGATACGCAGTATTTT. This sequence encodes CASSPSGAAGGTDTQYF. The variable domain in full, with the rest retrieved from reference TRBV5-1 and TRBJ2-3, is KAGVTQTPRYLIKTRGQQVTLSCSPISGHRSVSWYQQTPGQGLQFLFEYFSETQRNKGNFPGRFSGRQFSNSRSEMNVSTLELGDSALYLCASSPSGAAGGTDTQYFGPGTRLTVL.

Ten or more counts support this clonotype. The chain couples TRBV24-1 to TRBJ2-7, with D perhaps matching TRBD1 or TRBD2 (5 bases each). Germline V gene sequence: CDR1 KGHDR, CDR2 SFDVKD. The CDR3 is made up of 15 amino acids. Trimming cost V 4 bases and J 2 bases, with 14 bases left between them. Here the CDR3 reads CATSESGTKAYEQYF. The CDR3, as DNA: TGTGCCACCAGTGAATCTGGGACGAAGGCCTACGAGCAGTACTTC.

This clonotype was seen repeatedly, ten times or more. The V call is TRBV6-1, the J call TRBJ2-1, with TRBD2 matching over 12 bases. Trimming took 2 bases from V and 4 from J; bases not matched to a gene: 0. CDR1 is MNHNS and CDR2 is SASEGT in the germline V gene. The CDR3 extends over 15 amino acids. The CDR3 region is CASSELAGGYNEQFF. The CDR3 region has the DNA TGTGCCAGCAGTGAACTAGCGGGGGGGTACAATGAGCAGTTCTTC.

This clonotype was detected ten times or more. J is TRBJ1-2 and V is TRBV28; a possible D gene is TRBD1 (5 bases). The CDR3 covers 12 residues. V was pared by 5 bases and J by 6 bases, with 10 bases between. Germline V lookup: CDR1 MDHEN, CDR2 SYDVKM. The CDR3 DNA follows: TGTGCCAGCAGTAGCCAGGGTGATGGCTACACCTTC. This sequence encodes CASSSQGDGYTF.

This clonotype came up a few times. This chain joins TRBV5-4 and TRBJ2-1, with D unclear. Germline values: CDR1 SGHNT, CDR2 YYREEE (reference sequence). The CDR3 is made up of 16 amino acids. Trimming stripped 0 bases from V and 0 bases from J, with 10 bases between. The CDR3 loop is CASSLVLSHSYNEQFF. In DNA, the CDR3 is TGTGCCAGCAGCTTGGTCCTCTCCCACTCCTACAATGAGCAGTTCTTC. Complete variable domain (other parts from reference TRBV5-4 and TRBJ2-1): ETGVTQSPTHLIKTRGQQVTLRCSSQSGHNTVSWYQQALGQGPQFIFQYYREEENGRGNFPPRFSGLQFPNYSSELNVNALELDDSALYLCASSLVLSHSYNEQFFGPGTRLTVL.

This clonotype has more than one count but fewer than ten. This sequence joins TRBV12-3 or TRBV12-4 and TRBJ1-3; D is perhaps TRBD1 (5 bases). The V end was cut by 6 bases, the J end by 9 bases, with 18 bases between. The CDR3 extends over 14 amino acids. The CDR3 is CASRPGTFAGTIYF. The CDR3, as DNA: TGTGCCAGCAGGCCCGGGACCTTCGCGGGCACCATATATTTT.

The V and J genes are TRBV19 and TRBJ1-4, with D possibly TRBD1 on 6 matching bases. The V gene's germline CDR1 is LNHDA and CDR2 SQIVND (reference sequence). Deletions cut 9 bases from V and 5 bases from J, with 16 bases between. The CDR3 contains 14 residues. The DNA for the CDR3 is TGTGCCAGCAACCTTGGGACATTAAATGAAAAACTGTTTTTT. Amino acids: CASNLGTLNEKLFF.

The chain couples TRBV28 to TRBJ1-2; 7 bases are shared with TRBD1. CDR1 MDHEN and CDR2 SYDVKM come from the germline V gene. V lost 6 bases to trimming and J lost 4 bases; unmatched junction nucleotides: 11. The CDR3 contains 15 residues. The CDR3 loop reads CASRKYRQGGYGYTF. CDR3 bases: TGTGCCAGCAGGAAATATCGACAGGGTGGCTATGGCTACACCTTC.

Comment on this clonotype: At one boundary the junction diverges from the germline segment, which might be a read error. The chain is built from TRBV6-1 and TRBJ2-5, with D perhaps matching TRBD1 or TRBD2 (6 bases each). The CDR3 loop spans 15 amino acids. Per the germline V gene, CDR1 is MNHNS and CDR2 is SASEGT. This chain's CDR3 is CASSQDPGAGETQYF. The CDR3 nucleotides read TGCGCCAGCAGCCAAGACCCGGGGGCTGGAGAGACCCAGTACTTC.

This clonotype was picked up many times. This chain uses TRBV2 with TRBJ2-2; maybe TRBD1 (5 bases). The CDR3 length is 14 residues. The V end was cut by 6 bases, the J end by 4 bases, with 12 bases between. CDR1 and CDR2 from the germline V gene are SNHLY and FYNNEI. Written as DNA, the CDR3 is TGTGCCAGCAGCGACCGGACACTCACCGGGGAGCTGTTTTTT. Protein: CASSDRTLTGELFF.

This clonotype was seen at least ten times. The J gene is TRBJ1-1, the V gene TRBV7-8, with no clear D. Germline-derived CDR1 and CDR2 are SGHVS and FQNEAQ. CDR3 length: 13 residues. V was clipped by 2 bases and J by 1 base, with 5 bases between them. CDR3 in amino acids: CASSLRWNTEAFF. The CDR3, as DNA: TGTGCCAGCAGCTTACGCTGGAACACTGAAGCTTTCTTT.

This clonotype was seen ten or more times. The chain employs TRBV7-8 and TRBJ2-2; D possibly corresponds to TRBD1 (5 bases). CDR1 is SGHVS and CDR2 is FQNEAQ in the germline V gene. The CDR3 spans 15 residues. Deletions cut 1 base from V and 2 bases from J, with 8 bases between. This chain's CDR3 is CASSLVRVNTGELFF. The CDR3 nucleotides are TGTGCCAGCAGCTTAGTCAGGGTAAACACCGGGGAGCTGTTTTTT.

The genes are TRBV5-1 and TRBJ2-5, with 14 bases fitting TRBD2. This CDR3 comprises 16 residues. Germline V gene lookup returns CDR1 SGHRS and CDR2 YFSETQ. V shed 4 bases and J 4 bases; nucleotides not matched to a gene: 6. CDR3 sequence: CASSVGGTSGRETQYF. The CDR3 region has the DNA TGCGCCAGCAGCGTCGGGGGGACTAGCGGGAGAGAGACCCAGTACTTC.

This clonotype was detected ten times or more. J is TRBJ1-2 and V is TRBV10-3; unclear D gene. Germline V CDR1 and CDR2: ENHRY, SYGVKD. The CDR3 runs 13 residues. Between the trimmed V and J ends, which lost 0 bases and 3 bases, there was a span of 5 bases. The CDR3 here is CAISESGDYGYTF. DNA of the CDR3: TGTGCCATCAGTGAGTCTGGGGACTATGGCTACACCTTC.

The chain carries TRBV4-1 and TRBJ1-5; D gene unclear. Between the trimmed V and J ends, which lost 3 bases and 3 bases, there was a span of 6 bases. This CDR3 is built from 13 residues. Germline values: CDR1 MGHRA, CDR2 YSYEKL. The DNA for the CDR3 is TGCGCCAGCAGCCATAATTCCAATCAGCCCCAGCATTTT. Amino acid sequence: CASSHNSNQPQHF.

V is TRBV3-1 and J is TRBJ2-1; no reliable D call. The V gene lost 3 bases and the J gene lost 2 bases, with 11 bases spanning the gap. The CDR3 spans 15 residues. The germline V gene encodes CDR1 LGHDT and CDR2 YNNKEL (reference sequence). In DNA, the CDR3 is TGTGCCAGCAGCCATGACGGAAACACCTACAATGAGCAGTTCTTC. Amino acid sequence: CASSHDGNTYNEQFF.

The rearrangement uses TRBV7-9 and TRBJ2-1; 15 nucleotides align to TRBD2. Germline V gene data show CDR1 as SEHNR and CDR2 as FQNEAQ (reference sequence). Trimming removed 5 bases from V and 9 bases from J; junction bases left unmatched: 8. The CDR3 consists of 16 residues. Written as DNA, the CDR3 is TGTGCCAGCAGCATCGGACTAGCGGGGGGGCGGGGTGAGCAGTTCTTC. Protein product: CASSIGLAGGRGEQFF.

This clonotype was detected many times. This chain connects TRBV5-1 to TRBJ2-1; D is unclear. This CDR3 contains 13 residues. Trimming pared 0 bases from V and 9 bases from J, leaving 10 bases between. Germline loops: CDR1 SGHRS, CDR2 YFSETQ. The CDR3 DNA reads TGCGCCAGCAGCTTGGGTGGATCGCCTGAGCAGTTCTTC. This gives the protein CASSLGGSPEQFF.

This clonotype was recorded many times. The J gene is TRBJ2-3, the V gene TRBV7-9; D might be TRBD1 or TRBD2, each matching 5 bases. CDR1 and CDR2 (germline): SEHNR, FQNEAQ (reference sequence). The CDR3 sequence is 14 residues long. V lost 11 bases and J lost 5, with 20 bases in between. The CDR3 nucleotides are TGTGCCGGGGGAAGGGTCCGCGCAGGAGATACGCAGTATTTT. It encodes CAGGRVRAGDTQYF. The variable domain in full, completed from reference TRBV7-9 and TRBJ2-3, reads DTGVSQNPRHKITKRGQNVTFRCDPISEHNRLYWYRQTLGQGPEFLTYFQNEAQLEKSRLLSDRFSAERPKGSFSTLEIQRTEQGDSAMYLCAGGRVRAGDTQYFGPGTRLTVL.

This clonotype was seen more than once but under ten times. This sequence joins TRBV14 and TRBJ2-4; 8 nucleotides line up with TRBD1. V lost 1 base to trimming and J lost 12 bases; unmatched junction nucleotides: 2. CDR1 is SGHDN and CDR2 is FVKESK in the germline V gene. The CDR3 is made up of 12 amino acids. The CDR3 DNA reads as TGTGCCAGCAGCCAAGGCAGGGGGCGTCAGTACTTC. Translating it yields CASSQGRGRQYF.